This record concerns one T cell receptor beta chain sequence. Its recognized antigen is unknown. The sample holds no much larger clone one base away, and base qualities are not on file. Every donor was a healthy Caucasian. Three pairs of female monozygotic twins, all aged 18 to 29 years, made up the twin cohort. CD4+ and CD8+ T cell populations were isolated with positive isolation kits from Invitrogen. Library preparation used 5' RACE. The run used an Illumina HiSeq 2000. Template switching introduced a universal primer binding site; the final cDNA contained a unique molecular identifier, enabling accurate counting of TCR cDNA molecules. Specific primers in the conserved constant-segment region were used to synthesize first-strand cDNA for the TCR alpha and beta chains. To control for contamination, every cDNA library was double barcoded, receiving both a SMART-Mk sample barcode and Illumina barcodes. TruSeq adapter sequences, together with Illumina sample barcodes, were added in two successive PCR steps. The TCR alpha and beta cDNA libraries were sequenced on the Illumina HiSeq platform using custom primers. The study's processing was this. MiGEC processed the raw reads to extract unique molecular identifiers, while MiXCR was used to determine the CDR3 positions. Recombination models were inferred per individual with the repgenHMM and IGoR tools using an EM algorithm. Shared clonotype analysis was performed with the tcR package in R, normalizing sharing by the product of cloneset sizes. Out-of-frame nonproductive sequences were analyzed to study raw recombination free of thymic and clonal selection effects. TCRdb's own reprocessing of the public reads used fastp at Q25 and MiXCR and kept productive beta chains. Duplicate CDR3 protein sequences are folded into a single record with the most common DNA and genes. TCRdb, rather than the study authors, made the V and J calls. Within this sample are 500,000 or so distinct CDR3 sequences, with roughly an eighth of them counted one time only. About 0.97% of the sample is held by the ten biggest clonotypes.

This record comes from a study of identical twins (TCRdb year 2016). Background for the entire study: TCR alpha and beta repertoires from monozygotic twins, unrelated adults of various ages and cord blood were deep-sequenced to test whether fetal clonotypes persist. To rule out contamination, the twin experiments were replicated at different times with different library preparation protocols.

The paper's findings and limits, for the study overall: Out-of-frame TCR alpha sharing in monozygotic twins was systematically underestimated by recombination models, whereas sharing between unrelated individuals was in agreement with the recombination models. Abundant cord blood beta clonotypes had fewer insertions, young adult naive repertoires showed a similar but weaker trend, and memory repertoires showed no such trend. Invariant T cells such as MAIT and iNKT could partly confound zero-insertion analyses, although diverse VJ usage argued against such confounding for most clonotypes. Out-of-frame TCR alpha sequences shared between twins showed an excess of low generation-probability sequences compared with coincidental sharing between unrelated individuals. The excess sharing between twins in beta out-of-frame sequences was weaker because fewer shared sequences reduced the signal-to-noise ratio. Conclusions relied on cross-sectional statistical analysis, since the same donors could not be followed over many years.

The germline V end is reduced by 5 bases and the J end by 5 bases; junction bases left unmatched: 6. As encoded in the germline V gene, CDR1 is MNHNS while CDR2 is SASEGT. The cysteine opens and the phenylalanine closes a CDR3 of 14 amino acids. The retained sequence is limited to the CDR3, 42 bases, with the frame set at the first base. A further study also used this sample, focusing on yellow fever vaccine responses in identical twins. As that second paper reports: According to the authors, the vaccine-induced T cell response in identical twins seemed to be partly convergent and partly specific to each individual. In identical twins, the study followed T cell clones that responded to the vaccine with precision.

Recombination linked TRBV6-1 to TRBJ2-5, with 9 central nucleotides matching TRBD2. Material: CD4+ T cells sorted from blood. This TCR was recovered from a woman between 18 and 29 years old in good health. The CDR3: CASSIAGVVETQYF. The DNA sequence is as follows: TGTGCCAGCAGTATAGCGGGAGTGGTGGAGACCCAGTACTTC.